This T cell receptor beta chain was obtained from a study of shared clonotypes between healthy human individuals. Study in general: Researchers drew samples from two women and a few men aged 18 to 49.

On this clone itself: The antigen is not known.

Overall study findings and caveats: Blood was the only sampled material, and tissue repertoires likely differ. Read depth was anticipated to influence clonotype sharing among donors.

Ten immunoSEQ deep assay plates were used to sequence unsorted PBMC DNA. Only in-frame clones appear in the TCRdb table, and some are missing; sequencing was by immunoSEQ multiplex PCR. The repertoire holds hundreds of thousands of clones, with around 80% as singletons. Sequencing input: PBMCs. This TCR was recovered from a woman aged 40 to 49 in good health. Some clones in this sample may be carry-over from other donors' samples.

The CDR3 coding sequence is TGCAGTGCAAAAAAAGTCGGGGAGCTGTTTTTT. Protein: CSAKKVGELFF. The chain joins TRBV20-1 to TRBJ2-2; D call uncertain. The germline gives CDR1 DFQATT, CDR2 SNEGSKA (reference sequence). The CDR3 consists of 11 residues. V was trimmed by 6 bases and J by 7 bases, leaving 9 bases between them.